This TCR beta chain was identified in a study of metastatic and nonmetastatic thyroid tumors. Across the study: Malignant thyroid and benign thyroid patients provided blood and tumor or nodule tissue whose repertoires were compared.

TCRdb re-called clones via MiXCR from the PCR reads. The sample lists some 26,000 clones, about a quarter occurring once. Until they underwent thyroid surgery, no patient had received any treatment. Germline V gene lookup returns CDR1 DFQATT and CDR2 SNEGSKA (reference sequence). The V and J ends lost 0 bases and 6 bases respectively, with 8 bases between them. This CDR3 has 12 residues. The table lists this clone with many counts. The TCR originated in a male donor with papillary thyroid cancer or a benign thyroid nodule (not recorded which). Some clones in this sample may be carry-over from other donors' samples. The specimen sequenced was blood. The gene calls are TRBV20-1 and TRBJ1-2, with unresolved D. This CDR3 is CSARDREDGYTF. The CDR3 coding sequence is TGCAGTGCTAGAGACCGAGAGGATGGCTACACCTTC.